Listed here are 28 T cell receptor beta chains from one sample, sequenced in a study of T cell repertoires in aging, cancer and after chemotherapy. A mixed TRB-A/B primer pool amplified rearranged TRB by multiplex touch-down PCR. In TCRdb, the multiplex PCR reads were re-called with MiXCR into one record per CDR3 protein. The sample carries 7,000 to 8,500 distinct CDR3 sequences, 30% recorded once. Peripheral blood genomic DNA, not sorted cells or RNA, was the template. Sequencing input: blood. The receptor source for this set is a human donor with a blood cancer.

This rearrangement joins TRBV12-3 or TRBV12-4 to TRBJ1-6; a possible D gene is TRBD1 (5 bases). The V and J ends lost 6 bases and 9 bases respectively, with 18 bases between them. The CDR3 sequence is 15 residues long. This CDR3 is CASRLGLNKPSPLHF. CDR3 nucleotides: TGTGCCAGCAGACTGGGACTCAATAAGCCTTCACCCCTCCACTTT.

In this sample, this clonotype turned up a few times. This rearrangement joins TRBV18 to TRBJ2-1; D is uncertain. Germline CDR1 reads KGHSH; CDR2 reads LQKENI. V shed 4 bases and J shed 0 bases, with 13 bases lying between them. This CDR3 has 16 residues. CDR3 DNA sequence: TGTGCCAGCTCACAGTCGACGACGAGCTCCTACAATGAGCAGTTCTTC. It yields the protein CASSQSTTSSYNEQFF.

The chain employs TRBV27 and TRBJ1-6; no reliable D call. The germline V gene has CDR1 MNHEY and CDR2 SMNVEV (reference sequence). The CDR3 length is 19 residues. V gave up 2 bases and J gave up 0 bases, with 17 bases separating them. The CDR3 DNA is TGTGCCAGCAGTTTAAGGGCCCTCGGGGTAGCCTCCTATAATTCACCCCTCCACTTT. Protein: CASSLRALGVASYNSPLHF.

The chain uses TRBV6-5 and TRBJ1-5, with D uncertain. Per germline, CDR1 MNHEY and CDR2 SVGAGI. The CDR3 loop spans 15 amino acids. The ends were cut back, 2 bases at V and 5 bases at J, with 13 bases in the middle. The CDR3 reads CASSYAAVRDQPQHF. CDR3 bases: TGTGCCAGCAGTTACGCGGCAGTTCGGGATCAGCCCCAGCATTTT.

Sample share makes this clonotype medium-sized. The gene calls are TRBV27 and TRBJ2-7; D is perhaps TRBD1 (5 bases). CDR1 is MNHEY, CDR2 SMNVEV, per germline (reference sequence). The CDR3 runs to 14 residues. The ends were cut back, 3 bases at V and 3 bases at J, with 12 bases in the middle. CDR3 loop: CASSLQGANYEQYF. The CDR3 coding sequence is TGTGCCAGCAGTTTGCAAGGGGCGAACTACGAGCAGTACTTC.

This sequence joins TRBV6-1 and TRBJ1-1; D not resolved. V was shortened by 7 bases and J by 5 bases, with 14 bases between the two germline ends. From germline, CDR1 is MNHNS and CDR2 SASEGT. CDR3 size: 13 residues. Written as DNA, the CDR3 is TGTGCCAGCATATCGGTTGGGTGGACTGAAGCTTTCTTT. Translating gives CASISVGWTEAFF.

This clonotype has just a few counts. The CDR3 region is CASSLQTGDMNTEAFF. The CDR3 DNA follows: TGTGCCAGCAGCTTACAAACAGGGGACATGAACACTGAAGCTTTCTTT. J is TRBJ1-1 and V is TRBV7-6, with 7 bases identical to TRBD1. Germline V gives CDR1 SGHVS, CDR2 FNYEAQ. The ends lost 2 bases at V and 0 bases at J; junction bases unmatched: 6. The CDR3 has 16 residues.

By share of the sample, this clonotype is medium-sized. The chain carries TRBV19 and TRBJ1-3; TRBD1 matches 9 bases. CDR3 size: 15 residues. V was pared by 4 bases and J by 3 bases, with 4 bases of the junction left unmatched. Germline CDR1 and CDR2: LNHDA and SQIVND (reference sequence). The DNA of the CDR3 is TGTGCCAGTAGTACCGGGACAGGGAATGGAAACACCATATATTTT. This codes for CASSTGTGNGNTIYF.

In its sample, this clonotype was seen a few times. The J gene is TRBJ2-2, the V gene TRBV11-3; 7 positions match TRBD2. This CDR3 contains 15 residues. Trimming took 1 base from V and 8 from J; bases not matched to a gene: 7. The V gene's germline CDR1 is SGHNT and CDR2 YENEEA. CDR3 nucleotide sequence: TGTGCCAGCAGCTTAGGATCGGCGGGAGCGGGGGAGCTGTTTTTT. It is translated as CASSLGSAGAGELFF.

This clonotype has just a few counts. The chain carries TRBV18 and TRBJ1-1; 11 bases fit TRBD1. The length of the CDR3 is 16 residues. Germline V gene data show CDR1 as KGHSH and CDR2 as LQKENI. The V segment lost 3 bases and the J segment 4 bases; nucleotides outside the gene matches: 7. The CDR3 loop reads CASSPGQGGMVTEAFF. CDR3 DNA: TGTGCCAGCTCACCGGGACAGGGGGGAATGGTCACTGAAGCTTTCTTT.

The chain recombines TRBV6-4 with TRBJ2-3; D ambiguous. Trimming took 5 bases from V and 4 from J, leaving 13 bases between them. Germline V gene lookup returns CDR1 MRHNA and CDR2 SNTAGT. The length of the CDR3 is 14 residues. CDR3 DNA sequence: TGTGCCAGCAGTAACTGGAGTTTTGCAGATACGCAGTATTTT. This translates into CASSNWSFADTQYF.

This clonotype is labeled medium-sized. The chain combines TRBV11-3 with TRBJ2-3, with D tentatively TRBD1 (6 bases). Germline CDR1 SGHNT, CDR2 YENEEA. The CDR3 is made up of 16 amino acids. V was pared by 3 bases and J by 6 bases, with 19 bases between. The CDR3 spells CASSFVHPGGGDTQYF. CDR3 DNA sequence: TGTGCCAGCAGCTTCGTTCACCCGGGTGGGGGCGATACGCAGTATTTT. Drawing the rest from reference TRBV11-3 and TRBJ2-3, the complete variable domain is EAGVVQSPRYKIIEKKQPVAFWCNPISGHNTLYWYLQNLGQGPELLIRYENEEAVDDSQLPKDRFSAERLKGVDSTLKIQPAELGDSAVYLCASSFVHPGGGDTQYFGPGTRLTVL.

To note about this clonotype: No DNA is shown, since the ends of the CDR3 on it are uncertain; the CDR3 is the one TCRdb lists. The chain has TRBV7-5 and TRBJ2-7; the table's TRBD2 call for D was not verified on the DNA. TRBV7-5 is listed as a pseudogene. The CDR3 length equals 18 residues, ends included. The CDR3 sequence: CISVPEGTSGISSYEQYF.

This clonotype was seen just once. The J gene is TRBJ1-1, the V gene TRBV7-2; TRBD1 is a possible D gene (6 bases). V lost 5 bases, J lost 1 base, and 8 bases lay in between. CDR1 and CDR2 (germline): SGHTA, FQGNSA. The CDR3 sequence is 13 residues long. The CDR3 sequence is CASSIRGNTEAFF. The CDR3 DNA follows: TGTGCCAGCAGCATCAGGGGGAACACTGAAGCTTTCTTT.

The chain is built from TRBV6-4 and TRBJ2-3, with 7 bases that match TRBD2. V trimming: 4 bases; J trimming: 0 bases; junction bases outside the gene matches: 4. This CDR3 spans 15 amino acids. From germline, CDR1 is MRHNA and CDR2 SNTAGT. The CDR3 is CASSAKAGSTDTQYF. CDR3 DNA sequence: TGTGCCAGCAGTGCCAAAGCGGGGAGCACAGATACGCAGTATTTT.

This clonotype came up once. This chain links TRBV12-3 or TRBV12-4 with TRBJ2-6, with D possibly being TRBD2 (6 bases). This CDR3 has 18 residues. V was trimmed by 0 bases and J by 0 bases, leaving 12 bases between them. CDR3 sequence reads: CASSLAWDFASGANVLTF. The CDR3 nucleotides read TGTGCCAGCAGTTTAGCATGGGACTTTGCCTCTGGGGCCAACGTCCTGACTTTC.

This clonotype counts as medium-sized. J is TRBJ1-4 and V is TRBV29-1, with 7 nucleotides matching TRBD1. Trimming cost V 4 bases and J 8 bases; bases outside gene matches: 13. Germline values: CDR1 SQVTM, CDR2 ANQGSEA. This CDR3 is 15 amino acids long. The CDR3 loop reads CSVGTRQGKGEKLFF. CDR3 in DNA: TGCAGCGTTGGGACGCGACAGGGCAAAGGGGAAAAACTGTTTTTT.

This clonotype has more than one count but fewer than ten. V usage is TRBV6-6 and J usage is TRBJ2-5; D call uncertain. V lost 1 base, J lost 0 bases, and 6 bases lay in between. Germline loops: CDR1 MNHNY, CDR2 SVGAGI (reference sequence). The CDR3 runs to 14 residues. CDR3 in amino acids: CASSYWINQETQYF. The CDR3 DNA reads TGTGCCAGCAGTTACTGGATAAACCAAGAGACCCAGTACTTC.

This clonotype is labeled medium-sized. The chain combines TRBV6-5 with TRBJ2-6; perhaps TRBD1 as D (5 bases). Trimming pared 0 bases from V and 3 bases from J, leaving 6 bases between. CDR1 and CDR2 from the germline V gene are MNHEY and SVGAGI. There are 15 residues in the CDR3. CDR3 bases: TGTGCCAGCAGTTACTCAGGGGATGGGGCCAACGTCCTGACTTTC. Its translation: CASSYSGDGANVLTF.

In regard to this clonotype: A junction boundary mismatches the germline segment, possibly from a read error. This chain joins TRBV4-2 and TRBJ2-3, with 9 positions matching TRBD1. The CDR3 spans 15 residues. Germline V gene lookup returns CDR1 LGHNA and CDR2 YNFKEQ. CDR3: CASSHGTGYSDTQYF. CDR3 in DNA: TGCGCCAGCAGCCATGGGACAGGGTATTCAGATACGCAGTATTTT.

This clonotype was seen more than once but under ten times. CDR3 amino acids: CASSPGTGMNTEAFF. The DNA for the CDR3 is TGTGCCAGCTCACCGGGGACAGGCATGAACACTGAAGCTTTCTTT. The genes are TRBV18 and TRBJ1-1, with 8 positions matching TRBD1. The trim removed 3 bases at V and 0 bases at J, leaving 3 bases unmatched. The CDR3 is 15 residues long. CDR1 KGHSH and CDR2 LQKENI come from the germline V gene.

V is TRBV7-6 and J is TRBJ1-3, with a tentative D call TRBD1 (6 bases). The germline CDR1 and CDR2 sequences are SGHVS and FNYEAQ. This CDR3 contains 15 residues. V was clipped by 5 bases and J by 3 bases, with 14 bases between them. CDR3 protein: CASSQGWQHGNTIYF. The CDR3 DNA sequence: TGTGCCAGCAGCCAGGGGTGGCAGCATGGAAACACCATATATTTT.

The rearrangement joins TRBV27 to TRBJ2-3, with TRBD2 matching over 14 bases. The CDR3 contains 17 residues. CDR1 and CDR2 (germline): MNHEY, SMNVEV (reference sequence). Trimming took 5 bases from V and 5 from J; bases not matched to a gene: 9. CDR3 sequence: CASSPSTSGGAKDTQYF. DNA of the CDR3: TGTGCCAGCAGTCCATCGACTAGCGGGGGGGCGAAAGATACGCAGTATTTT.

This clonotype is medium-sized (0.01 to 0.1%) in the sample. This CDR3 reads CASSTGDSHTDTQYF. The CDR3 coding sequence is TGTGCCAGTAGTACCGGGGACTCCCACACAGATACGCAGTATTTT. The chain uses TRBV19 and TRBJ2-3, with D perhaps TRBD2 (6 bases). The germline gives CDR1 LNHDA, CDR2 SQIVND (reference sequence). There are 15 residues in the CDR3. V gave up 4 bases and J gave up 2 bases, with 13 bases separating them.

V and J are TRBV10-3 and TRBJ2-2; the match to TRBD1 covers 9 bases. The germline V gene encodes CDR1 ENHRY and CDR2 SYGVKD. Trimming cost V 6 bases and J 0 bases; bases outside gene matches: 2. This CDR3 comprises 15 residues. The chain's CDR3 is CAIRTGGANTGELFF. CDR3 nucleotide sequence: TGTGCCATCAGGACAGGGGGGGCGAACACCGGGGAGCTGTTTTTT.

This chain uses TRBV6-2 or TRBV6-3 with TRBJ2-2; D unclear. Germline V gives CDR1 MNHEY, CDR2 SVGEGT. The CDR3 runs 18 residues. V was shortened by 2 bases and J by 3 bases, with 19 bases between the two germline ends. CDR3 amino acids: CASSYARAFSSYTGELFF. CDR3 DNA: TGTGCCAGCAGTTACGCCCGGGCCTTCTCCTCATACACCGGGGAGCTGTTTTTT.

The chain joins TRBV19 to TRBJ1-2; D not resolved. The length of the CDR3 is 15 residues. Germline assignment: CDR1 LNHDA and CDR2 SQIVND (reference sequence). Trimming removed 3 bases from V and 6 bases from J, with 17 bases in between. The CDR3 DNA reads as TGTGCCAGTAGTATCCCCCAGCGTGAAGGCCATGGCTACACCTTC. Amino acid sequence: CASSIPQREGHGYTF. Complete variable domain (other parts from reference TRBV19 and TRBJ1-2): DGGITQSPKYLFRKEGQNVTLSCEQNLNHDAMYWYRQDPGQGLRLIYYSQIVNDFQKGDIAEGYSVSREKKESFPLTVTSAQKNPTAFYLCASSIPQREGHGYTFGSGTRLTVV.

This clonotype is medium-sized by share. V usage is TRBV12-3 or TRBV12-4 and J usage is TRBJ2-2; TRBD1 matches 7 bases. J was trimmed by 5 bases and V by 3 bases; bases with no gene match: 3. The CDR3 is 14 amino acids. CDR3 region: CASSFRQGTGELFF. For the CDR3, the DNA is TGTGCCAGCAGTTTTAGACAGGGAACCGGGGAGCTGTTTTTT.